The T cell receptor beta chain under discussion was sequenced for a study of blood T cells in healthy people across ages. A second PCR, run for about 6 to 11 cycles, used a sample-barcoded 5' primer plus a J-beta primer mix. One entry per CDR3 protein, called by TCRdb with MiXCR from the 5' RACE reads. This table holds under 1,100,000 distinct CDR3 sequences, approximately 25% found once. Trimming shortened V by 7 bases and J by 8 bases, and 18 bases separated the two germline ends. CDR3 size: 13 residues. Per germline, CDR1 SQVTM and CDR2 ANQGSEA. These data also formed part of another study, on T cells of mothers and their children.

The sample was blood. This sequence was found in a girl aged 2-9 years in good health. The chain joins TRBV29-1 to TRBJ2-4, with a weak D call TRBD1 (5 bases). CDR3: CSGLGLEFDIQYF. Here the CDR3 DNA reads TGCAGCGGACTGGGGCTAGAGTTCGACATTCAGTACTTC.